The rows below give T cell receptor beta chains drawn from one sample of a study of CD8 T cells in ankylosing spondylitis. TCRdb itself ran the 5' RACE reads through MiXCR, one entry per CDR3 protein. Of about 240,000 distinct CDR3 sequences in the sample, about 10% were seen once. Sequences were obtained from blood, either unsorted or a sorted T cell fraction (not recorded which). The receptors stem from a male donor with ankylosing spondylitis or in good health (not recorded which). The CDR3 runs from the conserved cysteine through the conserved F or W. A D gene is named only where the DNA matches it firmly.

J gene: TRBJ2-3
D gene: NA
V gene: TRBV5-5
CDR3 protein: CASSGHGVDTQYF

J gene: TRBJ2-5
D gene: TRBD2
V gene: TRBV7-8
CDR3 protein: CASRRTVLAGGQETQYF

J gene: TRBJ2-3
D gene: TRBD1
V gene: TRBV12-3/TRBV12-4
CDR3 protein: CASSLTRGLTDTQYF

J gene: TRBJ2-3
D gene: TRBD2
V gene: TRBV20-1
CDR3 protein: CSARGPPKAGGAGKDTQYF

J gene: TRBJ2-5
D gene: NA
V gene: TRBV3-1
CDR3 protein: CASSQSGTLVTQYF

J gene: TRBJ2-7
D gene: NA
V gene: TRBV19
CDR3 protein: CASSIGGLRLGEQYF

J gene: TRBJ2-7
D gene: NA
V gene: TRBV2
CDR3 protein: CASSDSLARTDYEQYF

J gene: TRBJ2-1
D gene: NA
V gene: TRBV7-7
CDR3 protein: CASSLGARNYEEQFF

J gene: TRBJ1-1
D gene: NA
V gene: TRBV6-4
CDR3 protein: CASSEAGDGTEAFF

J gene: TRBJ1-5
D gene: NA
V gene: TRBV27
CDR3 protein: CASSLRSPGGQPQHF

J gene: TRBJ2-2
D gene: TRBD2
V gene: TRBV6-5
CDR3 protein: CASSSPTSGIGTGELFF

J gene: TRBJ2-3
D gene: NA
V gene: TRBV6-5
CDR3 protein: CASSYLRTLDLDTQYF

J gene: TRBJ2-1
D gene: NA
V gene: TRBV3-1
CDR3 protein: CASSQDNGNYNEQFF

J gene: TRBJ2-5
D gene: NA
V gene: TRBV9
CDR3 protein: CASSPTGTQETQYF

J gene: TRBJ1-2
D gene: NA
V gene: TRBV29-1
CDR3 protein: CSARTDDGYTF

J gene: TRBJ1-1
D gene: NA
V gene: TRBV5-1
CDR3 protein: CASSLTSGVGTEALF

J gene: TRBJ2-5
D gene: NA
V gene: TRBV6-1
CDR3 protein: CASSLTFTRETQYF

J gene: TRBJ1-5
D gene: NA
V gene: TRBV5-5
CDR3 protein: CASSLSWGGNQPQHF

J gene: TRBJ2-3
D gene: NA
V gene: TRBV5-2
CDR3 protein: CARGRGQAGSSTDTQYF

J gene: TRBJ2-1
D gene: TRBD2
V gene: TRBV5-1
CDR3 protein: CASSSQGGRAPSYNEQFF

J gene: TRBJ2-1
D gene: TRBD2
V gene: TRBV7-6
CDR3 protein: CASSYIAGSSYNEQFF

J gene: TRBJ2-1
D gene: TRBD1
V gene: TRBV5-1
CDR3 protein: CASSLASQGADNEQFF

J gene: TRBJ2-1
D gene: NA
V gene: TRBV7-9
CDR3 protein: CASSFPGSSGNEQFF

J gene: TRBJ2-1
D gene: NA
V gene: TRBV27
CDR3 protein: CASSLSRGGGNEQFF

J gene: TRBJ1-1
D gene: NA
V gene: TRBV6-2/TRBV6-3
CDR3 protein: CASTDRMTAEAFF

J gene: TRBJ1-4
D gene: NA
V gene: TRBV7-9
CDR3 protein: CASSLTGGAPSNEKLFF

J gene: TRBJ2-3
D gene: NA
V gene: TRBV12-3/TRBV12-4
CDR3 protein: CASSPGPWEDTQYF

J gene: TRBJ2-5
D gene: TRBD2
V gene: TRBV6-1
CDR3 protein: CATSPGGGFQETQYF

J gene: TRBJ2-2
D gene: NA
V gene: TRBV15
CDR3 protein: CATSTIGVAGELFF

J gene: TRBJ2-6
D gene: NA
V gene: TRBV20-1
CDR3 protein: CSARDPHSSGANVPTF

J gene: TRBJ2-7
D gene: NA
V gene: TRBV20-1
CDR3 protein: CSARDRGQGMSEQYF

J gene: TRBJ2-7
D gene: TRBD2
V gene: TRBV20-1
CDR3 protein: CSARVAGGTYEQYF

J gene: TRBJ2-1
D gene: TRBD1
V gene: TRBV5-1
CDR3 protein: CASSYITGGAYNEQFF

J gene: TRBJ2-5
D gene: NA
V gene: TRBV9
CDR3 protein: CASSVAGAQETQYF

J gene: TRBJ2-1
D gene: TRBD2
V gene: TRBV30
CDR3 protein: CAWRVAGGRYEQFF

J gene: TRBJ1-5
D gene: NA
V gene: TRBV7-8
CDR3 protein: CANSLTPLYNQPQHF

J gene: TRBJ2-2
D gene: TRBD2
V gene: TRBV7-2
CDR3 protein: CASSLAGVTSGPISNTGELFF

J gene: TRBJ2-1
D gene: NA
V gene: TRBV7-8
CDR3 protein: CASSLYIGRRDEQFF

J gene: TRBJ1-2
D gene: TRBD1
V gene: TRBV4-1
CDR3 protein: CASSPLNRGVRYGYTF

J gene: TRBJ1-4
D gene: NA
V gene: TRBV6-1
CDR3 protein: CASSLLGGDREKLFF

J gene: TRBJ2-3
D gene: NA
V gene: TRBV12-5
CDR3 protein: CASGLGGTSDTQYF

J gene: TRBJ2-1
D gene: TRBD2
V gene: TRBV3-1
CDR3 protein: CASSQGTTSGTEQFF

J gene: TRBJ1-6
D gene: NA
V gene: TRBV6-1
CDR3 protein: CASSTFYWQGWGSPLHF

J gene: TRBJ2-3
D gene: NA
V gene: TRBV9
CDR3 protein: CASSVYQGADTQYF

J gene: TRBJ2-1
D gene: NA
V gene: TRBV12-3/TRBV12-4
CDR3 protein: CASSLFRINEQFF

J gene: TRBJ2-7
D gene: NA
V gene: TRBV7-9
CDR3 protein: CASSQQGTYEQYF

J gene: TRBJ2-7
D gene: NA
V gene: TRBV18
CDR3 protein: CASSPRQYEQYF

J gene: TRBJ2-6
D gene: NA
V gene: TRBV24-1
CDR3 protein: CATSDERVGANVLTF

J gene: TRBJ2-1
D gene: TRBD2
V gene: TRBV3-1
CDR3 protein: CASSPSGGRSKQFF

J gene: TRBJ2-3
D gene: NA
V gene: TRBV20-1
CDR3 protein: CSAAGGVTDTQYF

J gene: TRBJ1-1
D gene: NA
V gene: TRBV2
CDR3 protein: CASRGVNEAFF

J gene: TRBJ2-7
D gene: NA
V gene: TRBV7-6
CDR3 protein: CASSSVRGEQYF

J gene: TRBJ1-4
D gene: NA
V gene: TRBV10-3
CDR3 protein: CAITPGPNEKLFF

J gene: TRBJ1-1
D gene: TRBD1
V gene: TRBV20-1
CDR3 protein: CSAPSGGSHTEAFF

J gene: TRBJ1-5
D gene: NA
V gene: TRBV5-1
CDR3 protein: CASSLERGGQPQHF

J gene: TRBJ2-1
D gene: NA
V gene: TRBV12-3/TRBV12-4
CDR3 protein: CASSFGFQQFF

J gene: TRBJ2-3
D gene: NA
V gene: TRBV12-3/TRBV12-4
CDR3 protein: CASSIRTDTQYF

J gene: TRBJ2-3
D gene: TRBD2
V gene: TRBV9
CDR3 protein: CASSVGSAGGSTDTQYF

J gene: TRBJ2-3
D gene: TRBD2
V gene: TRBV7-9
CDR3 protein: CASSDTRASGALGTQYF

J gene: TRBJ1-2
D gene: TRBD1
V gene: TRBV5-1
CDR3 protein: CASSPGQGYGYTF